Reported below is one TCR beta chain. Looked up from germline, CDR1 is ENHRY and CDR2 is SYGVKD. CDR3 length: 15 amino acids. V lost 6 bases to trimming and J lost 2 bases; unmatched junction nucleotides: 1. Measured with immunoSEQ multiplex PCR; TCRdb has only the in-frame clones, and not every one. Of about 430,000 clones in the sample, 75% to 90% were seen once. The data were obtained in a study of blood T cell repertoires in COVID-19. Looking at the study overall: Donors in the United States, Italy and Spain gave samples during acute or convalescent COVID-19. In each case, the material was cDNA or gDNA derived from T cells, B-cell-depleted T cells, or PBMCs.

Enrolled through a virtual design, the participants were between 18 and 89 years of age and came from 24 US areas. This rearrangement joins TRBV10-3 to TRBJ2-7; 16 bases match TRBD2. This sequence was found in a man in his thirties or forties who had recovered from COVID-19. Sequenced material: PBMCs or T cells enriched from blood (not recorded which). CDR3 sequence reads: CAIRGLAGGPYEQYF. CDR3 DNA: TGTGCCATCAGGGGACTAGCGGGAGGGCCCTACGAGCAGTACTTC.